One and the same sample provided the 24 T cell receptor beta chains below, sequenced in a study of OX40 agonist ivuxolimab in advanced cancers. The library relied on the immunoSEQ multiplex PCR assay. The source is immuneACCESS, and TCRdb retained only in-frame sequences with V and J called. Part of the clones is not carried over; for the studies checked, unresolved V genes explain less than half of this, and the remainder is unexplained. Recorded for this sample are roughly 50,000 clones; 92% of them occurred a single time. 6.7% of the sample is held by the ten biggest clonotypes. The sequenced sample was CD4+ or CD8+ T cells sorted from blood, obtained in a trial of the OX40 agonist ivuxolimab. These receptors were obtained from an adult with an advanced solid tumor such as melanoma, head and neck, liver or kidney cancer.

This rearrangement joins TRBV19 to TRBJ2-1; 10 bases are a match to TRBD2. The CDR3 extends over 15 amino acids. Germline V CDR1 and CDR2: LNHDA, SQIVND (reference sequence). V trimming: 2 bases; J trimming: 2 bases; junction bases outside the gene matches: 0. The DNA for the CDR3 is TGTGCCAGTAGTATAACTAGCGGGGCCTACAATGAGCAGTTCTTC. It translates to CASSITSGAYNEQFF.

The J gene is TRBJ2-1, the V gene TRBV12-5; D may be TRBD2 (5 bases). CDR1 is LGHNT, CDR2 FRNRAP, per germline. The CDR3 length is 15 residues. Trimming shortened V by 5 bases and J by 2 bases, and 13 bases separated the two germline ends. The CDR3 region is CASGQRGSAYNEQFF. CDR3 DNA sequence: TGTGCTAGTGGTCAACGGGGTTCTGCCTACAATGAGCAGTTCTTC.

The chain links TRBV9 to TRBJ2-2, with TRBD1 as a possible D gene (6 bases). The CDR3 loop spans 16 amino acids. CDR1 SGDLS and CDR2 YYNGEE come from the germline V gene. The V end lost 6 bases, the J end lost 3 bases, and 18 bases lay between the germline ends. CDR3 sequence reads: CASKSQGDGDTGELFF. For the CDR3, the DNA is TGTGCCAGCAAGTCACAGGGTGATGGCGACACCGGGGAGCTGTTTTTT.

CDR3 loop: CASSSRTGGVYGYTF. For the CDR3, the DNA is TGTGCCAGCAGCTCACGGACAGGGGGCGTCTATGGCTACACCTTC. The chain uses TRBV5-4 and TRBJ1-2; 11 nucleotides agree with TRBD1. The V and J ends lost 3 bases and 4 bases, in that order; junction bases with no gene match: 5. Germline lookup yields CDR1 SGHNT and CDR2 YYREEE (reference sequence). The CDR3 totals 15 residues.

The rearrangement links TRBV10-3 to TRBJ2-3; D may match TRBD1 or TRBD2 (6 bases each). This CDR3 contains 15 residues. Germline lookup yields CDR1 ENHRY and CDR2 SYGVKD. Trimming took 0 bases from V and 1 from J, leaving 8 bases between them. The CDR3 region is CAISESGGGTDTQYF. CDR3 nucleotide sequence: TGTGCCATCAGTGAGTCGGGGGGCGGCACAGATACGCAGTATTTT.

This sequence joins TRBV5-5 and TRBJ2-1; 7 bases line up with TRBD1. CDR1 is SGHKS, CDR2 YYEKEE, per germline (reference sequence). V lost 7 bases and J lost 6; bases outside the gene matches: 7. The CDR3 runs to 13 residues. CDR3 sequence: CASGKTGSNEQFF. The CDR3 coding sequence is TGTGCCAGCGGCAAGACAGGGTCCAATGAGCAGTTCTTC.

The chain combines TRBV29-1 with TRBJ1-1; D is uncertain. This CDR3 comprises 12 residues. V gave up 7 bases and J gave up 0 bases, with 9 bases separating them. The germline V gene has CDR1 SQVTM and CDR2 ANQGSEA. CDR3 nucleotide sequence: TGCAGCGGCCGGGAATTGAACACTGAAGCTTTCTTT. It is translated as CSGRELNTEAFF.

This chain uses TRBV7-9 with TRBJ1-2; 7 bases agree with TRBD1. The CDR3 is 15 amino acids. J was trimmed by 2 bases and V by 6 bases; bases with no gene match: 9. Germline V gives CDR1 SEHNR, CDR2 FQNEAQ (reference sequence). As DNA, the CDR3 is TGTGCCAGCAGACAACCGACAGGGAAGAACTATGGCTACACCTTC. Translated: CASRQPTGKNYGYTF.

The chain combines TRBV27 with TRBJ2-7; a possible D gene is TRBD1 (5 bases). The CDR3 is 13 residues long. The V gene lost 6 bases and the J gene lost 0 bases, with 9 bases spanning the gap. The germline V gene has CDR1 MNHEY and CDR2 SMNVEV (reference sequence). The CDR3 spells CASSPTGSYEQYF. Here the CDR3 DNA reads TGTGCCAGCAGCCCTACAGGCTCCTACGAGCAGTACTTC.

This chain uses TRBV7-9 with TRBJ2-5; 8 bases align to TRBD1. J gave up 7 bases and V 0 bases, and 7 bases lay outside the gene matches. CDR1 and CDR2 (germline): SEHNR, FQNEAQ (reference sequence). The CDR3 runs 15 residues. The CDR3 nucleotides are TGTGCCAGCAGCTTAGCCCAGGGGGCGAGGGGGACCCAGTACTTC. It encodes CASSLAQGARGTQYF.

The V gene is TRBV19, the J gene TRBJ2-5, with D unclear. The germline CDR1 and CDR2 sequences are LNHDA and SQIVND (reference sequence). This CDR3 spans 15 amino acids. Trimming removed 3 bases from V and 4 bases from J, with 15 bases in between. Written as DNA, the CDR3 is TGTGCCAGTAGTATCTACGGGTTGGTCGGAGAGACCCAGTACTTC. It codes for CASSIYGLVGETQYF.

This rearrangement joins TRBV6-5 to TRBJ1-1; maybe TRBD1 (6 bases). Germline loops: CDR1 MNHEY, CDR2 SVGAGI. V gave up 6 bases and J gave up 1 base, with 9 bases separating them. The CDR3 is 13 residues long. The chain's CDR3 is CASSPGQNTEAFF. The CDR3 DNA follows: TGTGCCAGCAGCCCGGGACAGAACACTGAAGCTTTCTTT.

A single count supports this clone. The rearrangement uses TRBV13 and TRBJ2-1; D is ambiguous. The CDR3 runs 12 residues. Germline lookup yields CDR1 PRHDT and CDR2 FYEKMQ (reference sequence). Deletions cut 2 bases from V and 6 bases from J, with 5 bases between. CDR3 sequence reads: CASSLLGNEQFF. DNA of the CDR3: TGTGCCAGCAGCTTATTAGGCAATGAGCAGTTCTTC.

The chain carries TRBV7-2 and TRBJ1-6; D perhaps matches TRBD1 (5 bases). The CDR3 runs 12 residues. The V gene's germline CDR1 is SGHTA and CDR2 FQGNSA. The ends were cut back, 5 bases at V and 14 bases at J, with 13 bases in the middle. The CDR3: CASSPWGVALHF. The CDR3 DNA reads TGTGCCAGCAGCCCCTGGGGGGTTGCCCTCCACTTT.

V usage is TRBV23-1 and J usage is TRBJ1-2; 11 bases map to TRBD1. TRBV23-1 has ORF status, its function being uncertain. This CDR3 spans 16 amino acids. Trimming removed 4 bases from V and 0 bases from J; junction bases left unmatched: 4. The DNA of the CDR3 is TGCGCCAGCAGTCTCCCGGGACAGGGGGCTAACTATGGCTACACCTTC. Protein sequence: CASSLPGQGANYGYTF.

A single count supports this clone. The V gene is TRBV30, the J gene TRBJ2-1; D is ambiguous. The CDR3 extends over 13 amino acids. Per germline, CDR1 GTSNPN and CDR2 SVGIG (reference sequence). V lost 2 bases and J 6 bases, leaving 11 bases between the germline ends. CDR3 DNA: TGTGCCTGGAGTTCTGTGGGGATCAATGAGCAGTTCTTC. As protein: CAWSSVGINEQFF.

The chain combines TRBV10-2 with TRBJ2-1; 9 nucleotides line up with TRBD2. Germline CDR1 is WSHSY and CDR2 is SAAADI. The CDR3 spans 16 residues. The V gene end was trimmed by 3 bases and the J gene end by 1 base; junction bases not matched to a gene: 4. CDR3: CASSESGGRSYNEQFF. The CDR3 DNA follows: TGCGCCAGCAGTGAAAGCGGGGGGCGATCCTACAATGAGCAGTTCTTC.

This sequence joins TRBV7-9 and TRBJ1-3; the D is unclear. The CDR3 length is 15 residues. The germline CDR1 and CDR2 sequences are SEHNR and FQNEAQ (reference sequence). The V end lost 5 bases, the J end lost 0 bases, and 11 bases lay between the germline ends. CDR3 region: CASSTTDNSGNTIYF. CDR3 nucleotide sequence: TGTGCCAGCAGCACAACAGATAACTCTGGAAACACCATATATTTT.

This chain joins TRBV5-5 and TRBJ1-5; the match to TRBD1 covers 9 bases. The germline gives CDR1 SGHKS, CDR2 YYEKEE (reference sequence). The CDR3 is 16 amino acids. The V gene end was trimmed by 1 base and the J gene end by 4 bases; junction bases not matched to a gene: 6. The CDR3 loop reads CASSLSGQGPNQPQHF. CDR3 sequence (DNA): TGTGCCAGCAGCTTGTCCGGACAGGGGCCGAATCAGCCCCAGCATTTT.

The rearrangement uses TRBV15 and TRBJ1-6; no clear D. The germline gives CDR1 LNHNV, CDR2 YYDKDF (reference sequence). V lost 6 bases and J lost 2, with 11 bases in between. The CDR3 is 15 amino acids. This chain's CDR3 is CATSPEITYNSPLHF. The CDR3, as DNA: TGTGCCACCAGTCCGGAGATAACCTATAATTCACCCCTCCACTTT. Together with reference TRBV15 and TRBJ1-6, the CDR3 gives the full variable domain: DAMVIQNPRYQVTQFGKPVTLSCSQTLNHNVMYWYQQKSSQAPKLLFHYYDKDFNNEADTPDNFQSRRPNTSFCFLDIRSPGLGDTAMYLCATSPEITYNSPLHFGNGTRLTVT.

V is TRBV27 and J is TRBJ2-7; the match to TRBD2 covers 11 bases. CDR3 length: 15 residues. CDR1 is MNHEY and CDR2 is SMNVEV in the germline V gene (reference sequence). V dropped 6 bases and J dropped 0; count of bases not matched to a gene: 4. The chain's CDR3 is CASRLLAGGSYEQYV. For the CDR3, the DNA is TGTGCCAGCAGACTGCTAGCGGGGGGCTCCTACGAGCAGTACGTC.

The V call is TRBV5-1, the J call TRBJ1-4; 7 bases are shared with TRBD1. Per the germline V gene, CDR1 is SGHRS and CDR2 is YFSETQ. This CDR3 contains 15 residues. With V trimmed by 2 bases and J by 4 bases, 5 bases remained unmatched. CDR3 sequence (DNA): TGCGCCAGCAGCTTTTACGGACAGGATAATGAAAAACTGTTTTTT. The encoded protein is CASSFYGQDNEKLFF. Based on the CDR3 plus reference TRBV5-1 and TRBJ1-4, the full variable domain is KAGVTQTPRYLIKTRGQQVTLSCSPISGHRSVSWYQQTPGQGLQFLFEYFSETQRNKGNFPGRFSGRQFSNSRSEMNVSTLELGDSALYLCASSFYGQDNEKLFFGSGTQLSVL.

This rearrangement joins TRBV28 to TRBJ1-3, with 7 nucleotides matching TRBD1. CDR1 is MDHEN and CDR2 is SYDVKM in the germline V gene. Trimming removed 6 bases from V and 4 bases from J; junction bases left unmatched: 9. There are 15 residues in the CDR3. CDR3 sequence: CASSRRQGDGNTIYF. CDR3 DNA sequence: TGTGCCAGCAGCCGAAGACAGGGAGACGGAAACACCATATATTTT.

The CDR3 reads CASSISRRLAGAVDTQYF. In DNA form, the CDR3 reads TGTGCCAGTAGTATCTCCCGGCGACTAGCGGGGGCGGTAGATACGCAGTATTTT. V is TRBV19 and J is TRBJ2-3; TRBD2 matches at 12 bases. The CDR3 loop spans 18 amino acids. The germline V gene has CDR1 LNHDA and CDR2 SQIVND (reference sequence). J gave up 5 bases and V 3 bases, and 12 bases lay outside the gene matches.